This entry lists 5 T cell receptor beta chains sequenced from one sample in a study of T cells in Graves' hyperthyroidism and ophthalmopathy. Using RNA transcripts as the source, TCR beta CDR3 regions were amplified. HTBI primers drove first-round RT-PCR of the TCR CDR3. TCRdb reanalysed the multiplex PCR reads using MiXCR and keeps one entry per CDR3 protein. The sample lists 350,000 to 450,000 distinct CDR3 sequences, 17% occurring once. Sequenced input: blood. These receptor sequences come from a woman aged 30 to 39 with Graves' hyperthyroidism that later progressed to Graves' ophthalmopathy.

The V call is TRBV4-1, the J call TRBJ1-2; perhaps TRBD1 as D (5 bases). This CDR3 contains 14 residues. Germline lookup yields CDR1 MGHRA and CDR2 YSYEKL. The V end was cut by 4 bases, the J end by 6 bases, with 15 bases between. The CDR3 loop is CASSPRGAGNGYTF. CDR3 nucleotide sequence: TGCGCCAGCAGCCCCCGAGGGGCGGGAAATGGCTACACCTTC.

This CDR3 is CASSPQRDFTDTQYF. For the CDR3, the DNA is TGTGCCAGCAGCCCGCAACGGGACTTCACAGATACGCAGTATTTT. The chain recombines TRBV4-2 with TRBJ2-3; possible D gene TRBD2, 6 bases. This CDR3 region has 15 residues. Trimming stripped 4 bases from V and 2 bases from J, with 13 bases between. Looked up from germline, CDR1 is LGHNA and CDR2 is YNFKEQ.

This clonotype was picked up a small number of times. The CDR3 region has the DNA TGTGCCAGAGACAGCGCAAACTATGGCTACACCTTC. Protein sequence: CARDSANYGYTF. This rearrangement joins TRBV2 to TRBJ1-2; maybe TRBD1 (5 bases). The CDR3 has 12 residues. Germline loops: CDR1 SNHLY, CDR2 FYNNEI. Trimming pared 9 bases from V and 2 bases from J, leaving 10 bases between.

This clonotype appeared a few times. The rearrangement uses TRBV7-9 and TRBJ2-3; TRBD2 aligns across 9 bases. With V trimmed by 4 bases and J by 3 bases, 11 bases remained unmatched. CDR1 and CDR2 (germline): SEHNR, FQNEAQ (reference sequence). The CDR3 runs 17 residues. The CDR3 region is CASSSVSRAGGTDTQYF. The CDR3 DNA reads TGTGCCAGCAGCTCCGTTAGCCGAGCGGGAGGAACAGATACGCAGTATTTT.

The chain uses TRBV19 and TRBJ1-5; D unclear. The CDR3 has 19 amino acids. Germline V gene lookup returns CDR1 LNHDA and CDR2 SQIVND (reference sequence). With 6 bases removed from V and 3 bases from J, the gap between germline ends came to 27 bases. CDR3 loop: CASSADTLSLGTLNQPQHF. DNA for the CDR3: TGTGCCAGTAGCGCTGACACCCTAAGTCTGGGCACACTCAATCAGCCCCAGCATTTT.